The clone carrying this T cell receptor beta chain was observed many times. Its antigen is unknown. Healthy Caucasians were all of the donors. V was shortened by 3 bases and J by 7 bases, with 3 bases between the two germline ends. The CDR3 contains 10 residues. The data stem from a study of identical twins. Study-wide points: Cord blood beta clonotypes present at high abundance carried fewer insertions; no such pattern appeared in memory repertoires.

Using its own MiXCR run on the 5' RACE reads, TCRdb lists one record per CDR3 protein. Of about 190,000 distinct CDR3 sequences listed, approximately 16% were seen once; the top ten hold over 35%. In addition, the sample was reused for a study of T cells expressing NK-cell markers. That paper states: Dominance of the CD3+CD56-NKG2C+ fraction by these clonotypes also held in several donors.

Sequencing was done on a sample of CD8+ T cells sorted from blood. This TCR was recovered from a woman aged 18-35 years in good health. The chain uses TRBV12-3 or TRBV12-4 and TRBJ1-1; no firm D call. The CDR3 loop reads CASSLVEAFF. The CDR3 coding sequence is TGTGCCAGCAGTTTGGTTGAAGCTTTCTTT.